Listed below are T cell receptor beta chains from one sample, sequenced in a study of chemoradiotherapy in HPV16-positive cancers. Sequenced by immunoSEQ multiplex PCR; TCRdb stores in-frame clones only, minus some. This table has about 34,000 clones, about 90% appearing once. Source: blood, taken from a patient who underwent chemoradiotherapy. All receptors come from a human donor with HPV-associated anogenital cancer. Both conserved end residues are part of each CDR3. Fields, in order: D gene, V gene, clone size, J gene, CDR3 DNA, CDR3 protein. D genes are given only for firm matches. Expanded clones get a size class; other rows say once, few or many, or leave the size out.

D: TRBD2
V: TRBV7-2
size: NA
J: TRBJ2-1
DNA: TGTGCCAGCAGCTTCGGACTAGCGGTAAATCCCTACAATGAGCAGTTCTTC
CDR3: CASSFGLAVNPYNEQFF

D: NA
V: TRBV7-2
size: NA
J: TRBJ1-2
DNA: TGTGCCAGCAGCTTAAAAGGGGCCTCCTATGGCTACACCTTC
CDR3: CASSLKGASYGYTF

D: NA
V: TRBV7-9
size: NA
J: TRBJ1-1
DNA: TGTGCCAGCAGCTTAGAGGGCAGGAAGAACACTGAAGCTTTCTTT
CDR3: CASSLEGRKNTEAFF

D: NA
V: TRBV7-3
size: NA
J: TRBJ2-3
DNA: TGTGCCAGCAGCCCCCTTGGGGGGCCAGATACGCAGTATTTT
CDR3: CASSPLGGPDTQYF

D: NA
V: TRBV18
size: few
J: TRBJ1-2
DNA: TGTGCCAGCTCCTACCGGGACCTCCCCGGTGGCTACACCTTC
CDR3: CASSYRDLPGGYTF

D: NA
V: TRBV19
size: NA
J: TRBJ1-5
DNA: TGTGCCAGCACAGACAGAAGCAATCAGCCCCAGCATTTT
CDR3: CASTDRSNQPQHF

D: NA
V: TRBV5-8
size: NA
J: TRBJ1-1
DNA: TGTGCCAGCAGCTTGAGAGGGTTGAGCACTGAAGCTTTCTTT
CDR3: CASSLRGLSTEAFF

D: TRBD1
V: TRBV7-9
size: NA
J: TRBJ2-6
DNA: TGTGCCAGCACCCTACTAGGGACAGGGGGATCTGGGGCCAACGTCCTGACTTTC
CDR3: CASTLLGTGGSGANVLTF

D: TRBD1
V: TRBV27
size: NA
J: TRBJ1-1
DNA: TGTGCCAGCAGTTTATCCGGGACAGATACATTGAGCACTGAAGCTTTCTTT
CDR3: CASSLSGTDTLSTEAFF

D: NA
V: TRBV5-6
size: NA
J: TRBJ1-6
DNA: TGTGCCAGCAGCCCAGACCTGGAGGGTCGGAATTCACCCCTCCACTTT
CDR3: CASSPDLEGRNSPLHF

D: NA
V: TRBV13
size: NA
J: TRBJ2-2
DNA: TGTGCCAGCAGTCCAGGGCTAGGATACACCGGGGAGCTGTTTTTT
CDR3: CASSPGLGYTGELFF

D: TRBD1
V: TRBV5-1
size: NA
J: TRBJ1-4
DNA: TGCGCCAGCAGCGCCAGGGGGCGGGATGAAAAACTGTTTTTT
CDR3: CASSARGRDEKLFF

D: NA
V: TRBV5-1
size: NA
J: TRBJ1-2
DNA: TGCGCCAGCAGCTTGGCCCTGGGCTGGGGAGACTATGGCTACACCTTC
CDR3: CASSLALGWGDYGYTF

D: TRBD1
V: TRBV5-6
size: NA
J: TRBJ2-5
DNA: TGTGCCAGCAGCTTGGGGCGGCAGGGGGTCGAGACCCAGTACTTC
CDR3: CASSLGRQGVETQYF

D: TRBD1
V: TRBV28
size: NA
J: TRBJ1-1
DNA: TGTGCCAGCAGTCGCCCGACAGGGGGTAACACTGAAGCTTTCTTT
CDR3: CASSRPTGGNTEAFF

D: NA
V: TRBV7-9
size: few
J: TRBJ1-3
DNA: TGTGCCAGCAGCCCCGTGCAAAAGGACACCATATATTTT
CDR3: CASSPVQKDTIYF

D: NA
V: TRBV29-1
size: NA
J: TRBJ1-1
DNA: TGCAGCGTTGCAGGCGGGAACACTGAAGCTTTCTTT
CDR3: CSVAGGNTEAFF

D: NA
V: TRBV18
size: once
J: TRBJ1-1
DNA: TGTGCCACCTCCGAAGGCGAGTTCGTAATGAACACTGAAGCTTTCTTT
CDR3: CATSEGEFVMNTEAFF

D: NA
V: TRBV12-2
size: NA
J: TRBJ2-3
DNA: TGTGCACCCGGTGGCGGGGGGGCCGTGGATACGCAGTATTTT
CDR3: CAPGGGGAVDTQYF

D: TRBD1
V: TRBV7-2
size: NA
J: TRBJ1-5
DNA: TGTGCCAGCGGGGACAGGCTCCATCAGCCCCAGCATTTT
CDR3: CASGDRLHQPQHF

D: NA
V: TRBV5-1
size: NA
J: TRBJ2-3
DNA: TGCGCCAGCAGCGCCGTGTCTAGCACAGATACGCAGTATTTT
CDR3: CASSAVSSTDTQYF

D: NA
V: TRBV27
size: NA
J: TRBJ2-7
DNA: TGTGCCAGCAGTTTAAGGGGCTCTACCTCGTACGGGGGGCAGTACTTC
CDR3: CASSLRGSTSYGGQYF

D: NA
V: TRBV19
size: NA
J: TRBJ1-4
DNA: TGTGCCAGTAGCGAGGACAGCACTAATGAAAAACTGTTTTTT
CDR3: CASSEDSTNEKLFF

D: TRBD1
V: TRBV7-9
size: NA
J: TRBJ2-7
DNA: TGTGCCAGCAGCCCAAAGACAGGGGTCGACGAGCAGTACTTC
CDR3: CASSPKTGVDEQYF

D: TRBD1
V: TRBV5-1
size: once
J: TRBJ2-7
DNA: TGCGCCAGCAGCACGGGACAGGGGCTGTACGAGCAGTACTTC
CDR3: CASSTGQGLYEQYF

D: NA
V: TRBV2
size: few
J: TRBJ1-6
DNA: TGTGCCAGCAGTGAAGCATTCCGTTCACCCCTCCACTTT
CDR3: CASSEAFRSPLHF

D: NA
V: TRBV4-1
size: NA
J: TRBJ2-2
DNA: TGCGCCAGCAGCCAATCCCTAAACACCGGGGAGCTGTTTTTT
CDR3: CASSQSLNTGELFF

D: TRBD1
V: TRBV19
size: NA
J: TRBJ1-2
DNA: TGTGCCAGTACCCTACAGTCCCGGGACAGCTATGGCTACACCTTC
CDR3: CASTLQSRDSYGYTF

D: TRBD1
V: TRBV5-6
size: NA
J: TRBJ1-6
DNA: TGTGCCAGCAGCTTGCGGGGACAGGGGTTACCACCCCTCCACTTT
CDR3: CASSLRGQGLPPLHF

D: TRBD2
V: TRBV7-3
size: NA
J: TRBJ2-2
DNA: TGTGCCAGCAGCCCCCTAGCGGGGGCGAACACCGGGGAGCTGTTTTTT
CDR3: CASSPLAGANTGELFF

D: TRBD1
V: TRBV30
size: NA
J: TRBJ1-6
DNA: TGTGCCTGGAGTGTAGCCAGGGGGTGGTCACCCCTCCACTTT
CDR3: CAWSVARGWSPLHF

D: NA
V: TRBV30
size: NA
J: TRBJ2-1
DNA: TGTGCCTGGACGTTCGGGTACAATGAGCAGTTCTTC
CDR3: CAWTFGYNEQFF

D: TRBD2
V: TRBV11-2
size: NA
J: TRBJ2-7
DNA: TGTGCCAGCAGCCAGGGAGGGCACGAGCAGTACTTC
CDR3: CASSQGGHEQYF

D: NA
V: TRBV6-1
size: NA
J: TRBJ2-7
DNA: TGTGCCAGCAGTGGTCGGACGGACTACGAGCAGTACTTC
CDR3: CASSGRTDYEQYF

D: TRBD2
V: TRBV6-4
size: NA
J: TRBJ2-3
DNA: TGTGCCAGCATGAAACTAGCGGGCAGCACAGATACGCAGTATTTT
CDR3: CASMKLAGSTDTQYF

D: TRBD2
V: TRBV5-4
size: NA
J: TRBJ2-2
DNA: TGTGCCAGCAGCTTATTAGCGGGGGAGAAAACCGGGGAGCTGTTTTTT
CDR3: CASSLLAGEKTGELFF

D: NA
V: TRBV4-1
size: NA
J: TRBJ2-5
DNA: TGCGCCAGCAGCCAAGGGTGGGCAGGTGGAGGGACCCAGTACTTC
CDR3: CASSQGWAGGGTQYF

D: NA
V: TRBV6-5
size: NA
J: TRBJ1-1
DNA: TGTGCCAGCAGCTACGGAACCATGAACACTGAAGCTTTCTTT
CDR3: CASSYGTMNTEAFF

D: NA
V: TRBV7-4
size: NA
J: TRBJ2-1
DNA: TGTGCCAGCAGCCCAACTAGTTTCAATGAGCAGTTCTTC
CDR3: CASSPTSFNEQFF

D: TRBD2
V: TRBV9
size: NA
J: TRBJ2-2
DNA: TGTGCCAGCAGCGTAAGCGGGGCCGGCTCCGGGGAGCTGTTTTTT
CDR3: CASSVSGAGSGELFF

D: TRBD1
V: TRBV4-1
size: NA
J: TRBJ2-7
DNA: TGCGCCAGCAGCACACAAGAGGGGACAGGTATCTACGAGCAGTACTTC
CDR3: CASSTQEGTGIYEQYF

D: TRBD2
V: TRBV18
size: few
J: TRBJ2-5
DNA: TGTGCCAGCTCACCACCGGAGCGGGGGGGCGTCGAGACCCAGTACTTC
CDR3: CASSPPERGGVETQYF

D: TRBD2
V: TRBV7-2
size: NA
J: TRBJ2-2
DNA: TGTGCCAGCAGCTTATCTTACGGGGGGGCGATCAACACCGGGGAGCTGTTTTTT
CDR3: CASSLSYGGAINTGELFF

D: NA
V: TRBV30
size: NA
J: TRBJ1-5
DNA: TGTGCCTGGAGCCTAAGGGTCTATAGCAATCAGCCCCAGCATTTT
CDR3: CAWSLRVYSNQPQHF

D: TRBD2
V: TRBV11-3
size: NA
J: TRBJ2-5
DNA: TGTGCCAGCAGCTTTTGGCCCCTAGCGGGGACCCAAGAGACCCAGTACTTC
CDR3: CASSFWPLAGTQETQYF

D: NA
V: TRBV7-2
size: once
J: TRBJ1-6
DNA: TGTGCCAGCAGCATAGAAAAATCCTCCAGGGTCTCACCCCTCCACTTT
CDR3: CASSIEKSSRVSPLHF

D: TRBD1
V: TRBV7-9
size: NA
J: TRBJ1-2
DNA: TGTGCCAGCAGCTTAGGAATCAGGGGGAATGGCTACACCTTC
CDR3: CASSLGIRGNGYTF

D: NA
V: TRBV30
size: NA
J: TRBJ1-1
DNA: TGTGCCTGGTACAGGGTTTTGACTGAAGCTTTCTTT
CDR3: CAWYRVLTEAFF

D: NA
V: TRBV9
size: once
J: TRBJ1-6
DNA: TGTGCCAGCAGCAAACTACAGGCAGGTTCACCCCTCCACTTT
CDR3: CASSKLQAGSPLHF

D: NA
V: TRBV5-1
size: NA
J: TRBJ2-3
DNA: TGCGCCAGCAGCTTGAATGGGGGGTTCACAGATACGCAGTATTTT
CDR3: CASSLNGGFTDTQYF

D: NA
V: TRBV5-3
size: NA
J: TRBJ2-4
DNA: TGTGCCAGAAGCTTCGGGGGGCAAGACATTCAGTACTTC
CDR3: CARSFGGQDIQYF

D: TRBD1
V: TRBV25-1
size: NA
J: TRBJ2-3
DNA: TGTGCCAGCAGTGAACTGGGGACAGCTCGGGAAGATACGCAGTATTTT
CDR3: CASSELGTAREDTQYF

D: TRBD1
V: TRBV25-1
size: NA
J: TRBJ1-2
DNA: TGTGCCAGCAGTGAGACCGGGACAGGCTCCTATGGCTACACCTTC
CDR3: CASSETGTGSYGYTF

D: NA
V: TRBV10-1
size: few
J: TRBJ2-7
DNA: TGCGCCGGCAGGGACGAGCAGTACTTC
CDR3: CAGRDEQYF

D: NA
V: TRBV7-3
size: NA
J: TRBJ1-2
DNA: TGTGCCAGCAGCTCAGGACCGCCTCACTATGGCTACACCTTC
CDR3: CASSSGPPHYGYTF

D: TRBD1
V: TRBV19
size: NA
J: TRBJ1-3
DNA: TGTGCCAGTAGTTTCCGCTCCCACCACACCGGGACAGGGGCCGGAAACACCATATATTTT
CDR3: CASSFRSHHTGTGAGNTIYF

D: NA
V: TRBV9
size: once
J: TRBJ2-7
DNA: TGTGCCAGCAGCCCTTCCCCCAAGGGAATTACCTACGAGCAGTACTTC
CDR3: CASSPSPKGITYEQYF

D: NA
V: TRBV7-9
size: once
J: TRBJ2-1
DNA: TGTGCCAGCAGCTTAGTAGGTGGAGACAATGAGCAGTTCTTC
CDR3: CASSLVGGDNEQFF

D: NA
V: TRBV11-3
size: NA
J: TRBJ2-7
DNA: TGTGCCAGCACCCCCGCTTCGTCACGAGGCGAGCAGTACTTC
CDR3: CASTPASSRGEQYF

D: NA
V: TRBV27
size: NA
J: TRBJ1-6
DNA: TGTGCCAGCAGTTTATCGAACAAGGGGGTCCGATCTCCCCTCCACTTT
CDR3: CASSLSNKGVRSPLHF